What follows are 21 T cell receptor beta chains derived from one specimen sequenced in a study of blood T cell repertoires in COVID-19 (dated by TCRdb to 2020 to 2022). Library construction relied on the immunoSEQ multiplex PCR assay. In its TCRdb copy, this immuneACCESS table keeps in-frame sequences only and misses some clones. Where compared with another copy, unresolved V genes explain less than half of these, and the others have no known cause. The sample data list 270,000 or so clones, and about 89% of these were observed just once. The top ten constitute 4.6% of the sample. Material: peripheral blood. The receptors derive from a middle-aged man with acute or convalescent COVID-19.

CDR3 amino acids: CASSLEGRTEAFF. CDR3 nucleotide sequence: TGTGCCAGCAGTTTAGAGGGGCGGACTGAAGCTTTCTTT. The V gene is TRBV12-3 or TRBV12-4, the J gene TRBJ1-1; D may be TRBD1 (5 bases). The CDR3 sequence is 13 residues long. V was pared by 1 base and J by 5 bases, with 8 bases between.

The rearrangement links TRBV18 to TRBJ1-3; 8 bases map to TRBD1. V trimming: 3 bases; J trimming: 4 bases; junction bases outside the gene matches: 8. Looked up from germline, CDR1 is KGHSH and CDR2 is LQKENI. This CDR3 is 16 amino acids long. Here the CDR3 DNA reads TGTGCCAGCTCACCGATCGGGACAGGAGGAGGAAACACCATATATTTT. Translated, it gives CASSPIGTGGGNTIYF.

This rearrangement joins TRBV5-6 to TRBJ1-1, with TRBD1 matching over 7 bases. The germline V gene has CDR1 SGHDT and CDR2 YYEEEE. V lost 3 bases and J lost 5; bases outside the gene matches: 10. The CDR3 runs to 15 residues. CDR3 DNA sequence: TGTGCCAGCAGCTCTGGGCGAGGGGGCTGGACTGAAGCTTTCTTT. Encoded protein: CASSSGRGGWTEAFF.

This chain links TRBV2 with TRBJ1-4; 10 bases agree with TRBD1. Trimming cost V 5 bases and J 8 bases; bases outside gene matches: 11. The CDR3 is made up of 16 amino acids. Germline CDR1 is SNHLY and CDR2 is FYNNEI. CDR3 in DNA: TGTGCCAGCAGTCCCGGGACAGGGGCAGGTGGAGAAAAACTGTTTTTT. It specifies CASSPGTGAGGEKLFF.

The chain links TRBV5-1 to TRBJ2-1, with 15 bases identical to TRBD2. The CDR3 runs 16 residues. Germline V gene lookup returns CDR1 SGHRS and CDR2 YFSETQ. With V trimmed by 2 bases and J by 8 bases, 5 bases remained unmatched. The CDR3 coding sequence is TGCGCCAGCAGCTTCCGGACTAGCGGGGGGGCCGATGAGCAGTTCTTC. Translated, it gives CASSFRTSGGADEQFF.

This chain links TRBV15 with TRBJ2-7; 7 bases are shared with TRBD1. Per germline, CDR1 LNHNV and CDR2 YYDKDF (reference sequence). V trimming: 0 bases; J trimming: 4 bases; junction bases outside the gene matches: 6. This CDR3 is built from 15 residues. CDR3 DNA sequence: TGTGCCACCAGCAGAGATGTGGGACAGATGTACGAGCAGTACTTC. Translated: CATSRDVGQMYEQYF.

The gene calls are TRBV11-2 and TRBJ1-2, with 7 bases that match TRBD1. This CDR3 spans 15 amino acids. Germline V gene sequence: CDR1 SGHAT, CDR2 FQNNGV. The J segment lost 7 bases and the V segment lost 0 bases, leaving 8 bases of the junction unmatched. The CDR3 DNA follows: TGTGCCAGCAGCTTAGAAGCAGGGGGGATTAGTGGCTACACCTTC. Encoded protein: CASSLEAGGISGYTF.

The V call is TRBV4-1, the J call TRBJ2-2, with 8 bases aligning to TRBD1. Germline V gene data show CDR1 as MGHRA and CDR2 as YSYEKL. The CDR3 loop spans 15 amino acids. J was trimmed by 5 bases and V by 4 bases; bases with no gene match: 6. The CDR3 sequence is CASSPGQGGTGELFF. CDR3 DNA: TGCGCCAGCAGCCCCGGACAGGGCGGGACCGGGGAGCTGTTTTTT.

The CDR3 bases are TGTGCCTGGAGTGTACTGGGCAACCTCTATGGCTACACCTTC. Its translation is CAWSVLGNLYGYTF. V usage is TRBV30 and J usage is TRBJ1-2; D is undetermined. The V and J ends lost 0 bases and 4 bases respectively, with 12 bases between them. The length of the CDR3 is 14 residues. Germline V CDR1 and CDR2: GTSNPN, SVGIG (reference sequence).

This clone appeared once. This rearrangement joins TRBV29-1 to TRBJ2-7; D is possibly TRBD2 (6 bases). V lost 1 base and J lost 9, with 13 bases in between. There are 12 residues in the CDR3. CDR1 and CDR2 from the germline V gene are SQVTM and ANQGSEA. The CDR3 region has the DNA TGCAGCGTTGAAGGGAGGGAAGAGGGGCAGTACTTC. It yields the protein CSVEGREEGQYF.

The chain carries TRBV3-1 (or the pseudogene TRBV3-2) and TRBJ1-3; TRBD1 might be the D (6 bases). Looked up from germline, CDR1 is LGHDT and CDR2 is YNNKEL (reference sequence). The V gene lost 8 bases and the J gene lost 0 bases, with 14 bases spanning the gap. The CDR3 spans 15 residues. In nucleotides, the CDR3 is TGTGCCAGCGGGTACAGGGCCAGCTCTGGAAACACCATATATTTT. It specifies CASGYRASSGNTIYF.

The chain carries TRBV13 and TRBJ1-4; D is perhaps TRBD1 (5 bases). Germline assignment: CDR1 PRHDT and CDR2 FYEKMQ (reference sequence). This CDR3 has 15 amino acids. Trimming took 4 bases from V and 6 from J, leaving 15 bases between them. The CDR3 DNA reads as TGTGCCAGCAGCTCAAGTCGGGCACAGGATGAAAAACTGTTTTTT. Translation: CASSSSRAQDEKLFF.

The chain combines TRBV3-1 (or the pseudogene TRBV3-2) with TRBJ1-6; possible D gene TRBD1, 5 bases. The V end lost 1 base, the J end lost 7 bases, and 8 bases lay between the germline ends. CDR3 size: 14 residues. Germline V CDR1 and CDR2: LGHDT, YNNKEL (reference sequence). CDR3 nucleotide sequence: TGTGCCAGCAGCCAAGGAAAGGGGAATTCACCCCTCCACTTT. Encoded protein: CASSQGKGNSPLHF.

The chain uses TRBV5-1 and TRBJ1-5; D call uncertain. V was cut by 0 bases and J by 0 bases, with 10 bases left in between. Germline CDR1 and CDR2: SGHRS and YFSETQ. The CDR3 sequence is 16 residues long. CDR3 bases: TGCGCCAGCAGCTTGGTCGGGAGTTATAGCAATCAGCCCCAGCATTTT. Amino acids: CASSLVGSYSNQPQHF.

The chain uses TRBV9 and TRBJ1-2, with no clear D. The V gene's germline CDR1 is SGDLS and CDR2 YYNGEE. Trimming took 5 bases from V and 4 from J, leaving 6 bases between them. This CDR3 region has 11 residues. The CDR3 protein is CASSTAYGYTF. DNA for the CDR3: TGTGCCAGCAGTACAGCCTATGGCTACACCTTC.

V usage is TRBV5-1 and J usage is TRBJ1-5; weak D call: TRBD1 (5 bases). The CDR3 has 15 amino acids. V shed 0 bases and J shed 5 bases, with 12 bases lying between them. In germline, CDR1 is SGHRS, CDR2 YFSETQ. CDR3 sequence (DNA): TGCGCCAGCAGCTTGGTTGGGGGGAGCGATCAGCCCCAGCATTTT. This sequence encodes CASSLVGGSDQPQHF.

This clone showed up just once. The CDR3 spells CASSDSRSSYNSPLHF. The CDR3 DNA reads as TGTGCCAGCAGTGACTCGAGGAGCTCCTATAATTCACCCCTCCACTTT. The chain is built from TRBV6-4 and TRBJ1-6; D not certain. V lost 0 bases and J lost 0, with 6 bases in between. The CDR3 has 16 amino acids. From germline, CDR1 is MRHNA and CDR2 SNTAGT.

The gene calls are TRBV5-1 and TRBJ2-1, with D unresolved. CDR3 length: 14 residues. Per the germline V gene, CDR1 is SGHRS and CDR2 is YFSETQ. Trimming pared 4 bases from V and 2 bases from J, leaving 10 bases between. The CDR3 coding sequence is TGCGCCAGCAGCGAGTATCCTACCTACAATGAGCAGTTCTTC. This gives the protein CASSEYPTYNEQFF. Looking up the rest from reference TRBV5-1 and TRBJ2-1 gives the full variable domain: KAGVTQTPRYLIKTRGQQVTLSCSPISGHRSVSWYQQTPGQGLQFLFEYFSETQRNKGNFPGRFSGRQFSNSRSEMNVSTLELGDSALYLCASSEYPTYNEQFFGPGTRLTVL.

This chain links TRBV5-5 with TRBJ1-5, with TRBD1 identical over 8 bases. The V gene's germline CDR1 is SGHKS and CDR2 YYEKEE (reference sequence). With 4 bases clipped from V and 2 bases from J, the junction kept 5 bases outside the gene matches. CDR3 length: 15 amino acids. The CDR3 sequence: CASSQEDRGNQPQHF. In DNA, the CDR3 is TGTGCCAGCAGCCAGGAGGACAGGGGCAATCAGCCCCAGCATTTT.

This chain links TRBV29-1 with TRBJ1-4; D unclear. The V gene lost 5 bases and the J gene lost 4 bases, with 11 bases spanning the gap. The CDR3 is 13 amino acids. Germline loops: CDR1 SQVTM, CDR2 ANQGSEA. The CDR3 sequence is CSVSTSYNEKLFF. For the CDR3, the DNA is TGCAGCGTTAGCACTTCGTATAATGAAAAACTGTTTTTT.

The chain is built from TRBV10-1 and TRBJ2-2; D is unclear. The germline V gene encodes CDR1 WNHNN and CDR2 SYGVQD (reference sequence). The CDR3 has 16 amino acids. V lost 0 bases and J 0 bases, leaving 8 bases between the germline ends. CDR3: CASSESTPANTGELFF. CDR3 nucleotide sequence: TGCGCCAGCAGTGAGTCGACACCCGCGAACACCGGGGAGCTGTTTTTT.